This is a list of T cell receptor beta chains from one sample in a study of cytomegalovirus exposure and HLA in healthy donors. Data came from immunoSEQ multiplex PCR; TCRdb stores just in-frame clones and leaves some out. The sample shows over 70,000 clones, around 80% of them seen only once. Sequenced input: PBMCs. These receptors all stem from a male donor in good health and CMV-seropositive. Each CDR3 is given without its conserved first and last residue.

j_call | v_call | cdr3_aa
TRBJ1-2 | TRBV25-1 | ASRDVAGFGYT
TRBJ2-1 | TRBV5-1 | ASSLDDLANEQF
TRBJ2-3 | TRBV5-1 | ASKSAGADTQY
TRBJ2-3 | TRBV7-3 | ASSLGTGTDTQY
TRBJ2-7 | TRBV27 | ASSSFYEQY
TRBJ2-7 | TRBV2 | ASNRDRGREQY
TRBJ2-7 | TRBV2 | ASRASGKNIYEQY
TRBJ2-7 | TRBV5-6 | ASSLSIAGLYEQY
TRBJ1-1 | TRBV9 | ASSPEGRGAEAF
TRBJ1-2 | TRBV15 | ATSRDPRGGYT
TRBJ2-3 | TRBV6-4 | ASSEASGRSDTQY
TRBJ1-1 | TRBV7-3 | ASSSDRVTEAF
TRBJ1-4 | TRBV6-1 | ASSGGQIPNEKLF
TRBJ1-1 | TRBV27 | ASRFLTGEAF
TRBJ2-5 | TRBV25-1 | ASSFQETQY
TRBJ1-4 | TRBV4-1 | ASSQVAGGAGEKLF
TRBJ2-3 | TRBV27 | ASSFLGPTTDTQY
TRBJ2-3 | TRBV19 | ASSISVAARDTQY
TRBJ2-7 | TRBV7-8 | ASSLSIPSVGTEQY
TRBJ1-2 | TRBV9 | ASSVGHQQGGLYGYT
TRBJ2-1 | TRBV11-2 | ASTISGRFGDEQF
TRBJ2-2 | TRBV19 | ASIGGTGELF
TRBJ2-1 | TRBV7-3 | ASSLEGRRGNEQF
TRBJ2-1 | TRBV6-6 | ASSYFSQGSGEQF
TRBJ2-2 | TRBV5-1 | ASSRDREAGELF
TRBJ2-1 | TRBV11-2 | ASSLRGDSSYNEQF
TRBJ2-7 | TRBV15 | ATSRGWLAEPEQY
TRBJ2-7 | TRBV5-4 | ASTIASSYEQY
TRBJ2-2 | TRBV28 | ASSPAGVRQAGELF
TRBJ2-7 | TRBV7-9 | ASSPGQGAREQY
TRBJ2-3 | TRBV28 | ASTLGIAGDIDTQY
TRBJ2-1 | TRBV27 | ASSLQADQF
TRBJ2-7 | TRBV19 | ASSSGGQGAYEQY
TRBJ1-5 | TRBV19 | ASSIDQRPSVNQPQH
TRBJ2-1 | TRBV4-1 | ASSQERGLAGIQQF
TRBJ2-3 | TRBV5-4 | ASSLGDYTDTQY
TRBJ1-2 | TRBV5-6 | ASSLGVFKGYGYT
TRBJ2-2 | TRBV7-3 | ASSLQGNPNTGELF
TRBJ2-7 | TRBV2 | ASTGVAGAYEQY
TRBJ2-1 | TRBV5-4 | ASSLAMDYYNEQF
TRBJ2-5 | TRBV7-9 | ASSLAQGLAGQETQY
TRBJ1-2 | TRBV28 | ASRSRLSGGAAGYT
TRBJ1-6 | TRBV27 | ASKWSSYNSPLH
TRBJ2-7 | TRBV10-1 | ASSESSGQGGEQY
TRBJ2-1 | TRBV4-2 | ASSQGIAGGFYNEQF
TRBJ2-2 | TRBV5-4 | ASSLPSGTPGELF
TRBJ2-7 | TRBV28 | ASANHGLAGTYEQY
TRBJ2-1 | TRBV2 | ASSELAGTEQF
TRBJ1-1 | TRBV6-6 | ASRAGGSDTEAF
TRBJ2-4 | TRBV9 | ASSVRLAGDIQY
TRBJ1-2 | TRBV4-1 | ASSQEFGPFYGYT
TRBJ2-5 | TRBV7-9 | ASTRSHQETQY
TRBJ2-1 | TRBV30 | AWSVGAYYNEQF
TRBJ1-2 | TRBV19 | ASRGEGYGYT
TRBJ2-7 | TRBV5-4 | ASGSGASLSYEQY
TRBJ2-1 | TRBV7-2 | ASSLVVRTDYNEQF
TRBJ1-2 | TRBV29-1 | SVGDVYGYT
TRBJ2-7 | TRBV9 | ASSGLAGAAEQY
TRBJ2-7 | TRBV7-6 | ASSATGSPPYEQY